This paragraph reports one TCR beta chain. One end of the junction is discordant with germline, which a read error may explain. The data stem from a study of T cell responses to AZD1222 COVID-19 vaccine. Measured with immunoSEQ multiplex PCR; TCRdb has only the in-frame clones, and not every one. This table has about 150,000 clones, 91% appearing once. The length of the CDR3 is 12 residues. CDR1 and CDR2 (germline): MNHEY, SVGAGI. The sample in question was peripheral blood, obtained 28 days after the second AZD1222 dose. The TCR originated in an adult who received the AZD1222 COVID-19 vaccine. V usage is TRBV6-5 and J usage is TRBJ2-5, with D perhaps matching TRBD1 (5 bases). CDR3 DNA sequence: TGCGCAACCAGGGTACCTCGACACGACCAGTACTTC. Protein sequence: CATRVPRHDQYF.